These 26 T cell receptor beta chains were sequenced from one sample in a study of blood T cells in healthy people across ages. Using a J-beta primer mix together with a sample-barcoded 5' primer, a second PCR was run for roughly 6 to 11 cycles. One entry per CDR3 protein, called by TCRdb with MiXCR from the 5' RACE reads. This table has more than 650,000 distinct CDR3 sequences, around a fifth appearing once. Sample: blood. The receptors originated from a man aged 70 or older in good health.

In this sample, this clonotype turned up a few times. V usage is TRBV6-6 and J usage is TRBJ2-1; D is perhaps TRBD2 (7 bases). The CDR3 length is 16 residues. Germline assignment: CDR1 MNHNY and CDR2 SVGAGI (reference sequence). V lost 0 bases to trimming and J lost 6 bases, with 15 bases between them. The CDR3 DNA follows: TGTGCCAGCAGTTACTCGATGGGGGGGGGCCTCAATGAGCAGTTCTTC. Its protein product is CASSYSMGGGLNEQFF.

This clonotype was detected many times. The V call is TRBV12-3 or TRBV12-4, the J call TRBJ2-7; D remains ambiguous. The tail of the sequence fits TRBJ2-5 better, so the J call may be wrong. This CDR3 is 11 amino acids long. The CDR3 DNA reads TGTGCCAGCAGTCAATGGGAGACCCAGTACTTC. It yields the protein CASSQWETQYF.

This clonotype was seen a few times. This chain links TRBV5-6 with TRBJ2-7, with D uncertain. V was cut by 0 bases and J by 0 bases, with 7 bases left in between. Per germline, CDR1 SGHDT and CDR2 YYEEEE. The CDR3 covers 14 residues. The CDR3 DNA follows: TGTGCCAGCAGCTTGGGTGGGAACTCCTACGAGCAGTACGTC. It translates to CASSLGGNSYEQYV.

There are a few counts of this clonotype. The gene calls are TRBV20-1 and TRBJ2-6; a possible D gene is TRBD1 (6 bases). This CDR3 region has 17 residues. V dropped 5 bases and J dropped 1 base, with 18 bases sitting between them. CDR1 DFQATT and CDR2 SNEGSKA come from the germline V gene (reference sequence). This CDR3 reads CSALGQLVRSGANVLTF. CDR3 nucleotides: TGCAGTGCTTTAGGACAGCTTGTAAGATCTGGGGCCAACGTCCTGACTTTC.

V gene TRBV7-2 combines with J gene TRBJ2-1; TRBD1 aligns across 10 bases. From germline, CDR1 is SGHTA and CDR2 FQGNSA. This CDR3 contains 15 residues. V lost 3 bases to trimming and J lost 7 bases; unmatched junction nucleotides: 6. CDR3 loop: CASSFRQGASNEQFF. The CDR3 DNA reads TGTGCCAGCAGCTTCAGACAGGGGGCGTCGAATGAGCAGTTCTTC.

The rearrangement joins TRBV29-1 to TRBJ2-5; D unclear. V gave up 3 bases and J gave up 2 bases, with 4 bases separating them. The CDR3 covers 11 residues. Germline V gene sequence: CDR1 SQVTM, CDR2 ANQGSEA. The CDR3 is CSVDRQETQYF. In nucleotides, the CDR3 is TGCAGCGTTGACAGACAAGAGACCCAGTACTTC.

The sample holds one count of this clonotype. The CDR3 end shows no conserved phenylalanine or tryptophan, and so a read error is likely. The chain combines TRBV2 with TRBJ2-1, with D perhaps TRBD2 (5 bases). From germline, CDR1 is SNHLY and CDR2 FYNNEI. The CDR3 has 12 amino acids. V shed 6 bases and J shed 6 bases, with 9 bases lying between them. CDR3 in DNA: TGTGCCAGCAGGCTGGACTCCAATGAGCAGTTCCTC. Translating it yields CASRLDSNEQFL.

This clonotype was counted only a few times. The CDR3 DNA reads as TGTGCCACCTCTCGGGCCCCGAGAACTGAAGCTTTCTTT. Its protein is CATSRAPRTEAFF. This sequence joins TRBV6-5 and TRBJ1-1; D is unclear. The length of the CDR3 is 13 residues. With 10 bases removed from V and 5 bases from J, the gap between germline ends came to 17 bases. The germline V gene encodes CDR1 MNHEY and CDR2 SVGAGI.

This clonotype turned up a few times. CDR3 sequence reads: CASTPGPDYGYTF. The DNA of the CDR3 is TGTGCCAGCACCCCGGGACCTGACTATGGCTACACCTTC. The chain uses TRBV12-3 or TRBV12-4 and TRBJ1-2, with D possibly being TRBD1 (5 bases). V was clipped by 7 bases and J by 3 bases, with 12 bases between them. This CDR3 has 13 residues.

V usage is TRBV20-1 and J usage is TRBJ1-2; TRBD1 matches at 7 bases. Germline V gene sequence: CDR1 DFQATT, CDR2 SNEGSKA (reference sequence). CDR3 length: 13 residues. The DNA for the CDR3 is TGCAGGACCAACAGGGGCAATACCTATGGCTACACCTTC. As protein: CRTNRGNTYGYTF.

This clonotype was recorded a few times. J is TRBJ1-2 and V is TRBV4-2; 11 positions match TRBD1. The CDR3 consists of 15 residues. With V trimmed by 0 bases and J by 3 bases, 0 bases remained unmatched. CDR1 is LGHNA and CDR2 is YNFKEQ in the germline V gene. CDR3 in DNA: TGTGCCAGCAGCCAAGAGGGACAGGGGGACTATGGCTACACCTTC. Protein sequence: CASSQEGQGDYGYTF.

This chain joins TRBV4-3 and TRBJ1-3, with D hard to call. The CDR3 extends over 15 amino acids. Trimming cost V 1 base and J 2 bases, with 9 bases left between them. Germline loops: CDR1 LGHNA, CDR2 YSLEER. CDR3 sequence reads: CASSQVFGAGNTIYF. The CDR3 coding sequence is TGCGCCAGCAGCCAAGTTTTCGGCGCTGGAAACACCATATATTTT.

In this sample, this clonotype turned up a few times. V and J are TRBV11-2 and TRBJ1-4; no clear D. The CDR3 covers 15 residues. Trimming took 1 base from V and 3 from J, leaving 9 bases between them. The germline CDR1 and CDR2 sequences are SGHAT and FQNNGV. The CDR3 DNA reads TGTGCCAGCAGCTTAGGCGGGGTCGCTAATGAAAAACTGTTTTTT. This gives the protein CASSLGGVANEKLFF.

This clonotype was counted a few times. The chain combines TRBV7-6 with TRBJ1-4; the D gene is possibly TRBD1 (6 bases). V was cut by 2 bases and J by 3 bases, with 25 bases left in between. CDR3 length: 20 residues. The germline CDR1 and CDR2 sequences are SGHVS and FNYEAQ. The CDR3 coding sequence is TGTGCCAGCAGCTTAAGAACAGTCGGGCTCCAGGGGCCACCTAATGAAAAACTGTTTTTT. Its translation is CASSLRTVGLQGPPNEKLFF.

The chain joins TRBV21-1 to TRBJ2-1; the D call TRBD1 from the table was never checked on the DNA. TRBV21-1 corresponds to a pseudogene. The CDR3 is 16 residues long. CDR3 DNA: TGTGCCAGCAGCAAAGAGAGGGGCTTGGAGGTCAATGAGCAGTTCTTC. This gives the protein CASSKERGLEVNEQFF.

The CDR3 sequence is CASRQGYYGYTF. CDR3 coding DNA: TGTGCCAGCAGACAGGGTTATTATGGCTACACCTTC. The rearrangement uses TRBV6-5 and TRBJ1-2; D might be TRBD1 (6 bases). The CDR3 runs 12 residues. Trimming cost V 6 bases and J 5 bases, with 10 bases left between them. CDR1 MNHEY and CDR2 SVGAGI come from the germline V gene.

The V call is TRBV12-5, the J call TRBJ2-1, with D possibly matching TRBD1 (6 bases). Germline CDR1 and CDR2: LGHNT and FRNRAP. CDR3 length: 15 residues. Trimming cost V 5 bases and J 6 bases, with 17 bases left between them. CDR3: CASGPRAGVVNEQFF. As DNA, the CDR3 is TGTGCTAGTGGTCCCCGGGCAGGGGTGGTCAATGAGCAGTTCTTC.

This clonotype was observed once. CDR3 protein: CSVTGPILEETQYF. CDR3 nucleotides: TGCAGCGTTACAGGCCCCATACTAGAAGAGACCCAGTACTTC. The chain uses TRBV29-1 and TRBJ2-5; D may be TRBD1 or TRBD2 (5 bases each). The germline gives CDR1 SQVTM, CDR2 ANQGSEA. This CDR3 comprises 14 residues. Between the trimmed V and J ends, which lost 5 bases and 3 bases, there was a span of 16 bases.

CDR3 sequence (DNA): TGTGCCAGCAGCTCCAAATCATCTAGACTAGGAGAGACCCAGTACTTC. This sequence encodes CASSSKSSRLGETQYF. The chain links TRBV7-8 to TRBJ2-5; D is perhaps TRBD2 (6 bases). V shed 4 bases and J shed 4 bases, with 19 bases lying between them. The V gene's germline CDR1 is SGHVS and CDR2 FQNEAQ. This CDR3 comprises 16 residues.

The chain's CDR3 is CASSLTVGNTIYF. CDR3 sequence (DNA): TGTGCCAGCAGTTTAACTGTAGGAAACACCATATATTTT. The rearrangement joins TRBV12-3 or TRBV12-4 to TRBJ1-3; no firm D call. Trimming cost V 2 bases and J 4 bases, with 6 bases left between them. The CDR3 length is 13 residues.

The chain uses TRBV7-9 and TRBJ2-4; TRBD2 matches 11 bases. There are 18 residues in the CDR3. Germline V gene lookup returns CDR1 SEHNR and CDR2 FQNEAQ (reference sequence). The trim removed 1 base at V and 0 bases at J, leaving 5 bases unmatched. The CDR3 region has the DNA TGTGCCAGCAGCTTAGAACTAGCGGGAGTACTAGCCAAAAACATTCAGTACTTC. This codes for CASSLELAGVLAKNIQYF.

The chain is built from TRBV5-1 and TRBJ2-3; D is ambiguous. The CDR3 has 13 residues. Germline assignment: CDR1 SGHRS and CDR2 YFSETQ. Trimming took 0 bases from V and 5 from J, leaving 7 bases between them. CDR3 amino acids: CASSLGQRDTQYF. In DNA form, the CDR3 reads TGCGCCAGCAGCTTGGGTCAAAGAGATACGCAGTATTTT.

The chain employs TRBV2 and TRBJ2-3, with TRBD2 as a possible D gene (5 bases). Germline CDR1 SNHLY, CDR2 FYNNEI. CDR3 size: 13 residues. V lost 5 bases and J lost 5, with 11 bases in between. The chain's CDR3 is CASSRLEGDTQYF. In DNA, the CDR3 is TGTGCCAGCAGTCGTCTTGAGGGAGATACGCAGTATTTT.

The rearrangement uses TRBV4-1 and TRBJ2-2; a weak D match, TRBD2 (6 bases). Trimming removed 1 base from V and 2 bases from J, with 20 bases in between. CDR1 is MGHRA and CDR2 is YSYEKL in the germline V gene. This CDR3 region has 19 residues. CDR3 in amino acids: CASSQVSYRTTSNTGELFF. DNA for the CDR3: TGCGCCAGCAGCCAAGTTAGTTACCGGACTACCTCTAACACCGGGGAGCTGTTTTTT.

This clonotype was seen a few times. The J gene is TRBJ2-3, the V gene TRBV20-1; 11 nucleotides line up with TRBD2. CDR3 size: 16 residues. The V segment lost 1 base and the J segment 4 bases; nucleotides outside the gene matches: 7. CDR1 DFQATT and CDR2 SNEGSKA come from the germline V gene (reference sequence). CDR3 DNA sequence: TGCAGTGCTAGAGGGTCTAGCGGGAGGTGGGCAGATACGCAGTATTTT. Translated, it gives CSARGSSGRWADTQYF.

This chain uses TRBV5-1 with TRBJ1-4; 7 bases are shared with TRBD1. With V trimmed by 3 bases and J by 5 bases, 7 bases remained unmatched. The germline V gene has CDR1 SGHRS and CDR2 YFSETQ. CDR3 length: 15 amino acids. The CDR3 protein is CASSWGTAKNEKLFF. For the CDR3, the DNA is TGCGCCAGCAGCTGGGGGACAGCTAAGAATGAAAAACTGTTTTTT.